A single sample is the source of the 23 T cell receptor beta chains below, sequenced in a study of T cell repertoires in cytomegalovirus infection. Via MiXCR, TCRdb re-called the reads, giving one row per CDR3 protein. Of under 200,000 distinct CDR3 sequences listed, under 30% are singletons. Input material: PBMCs. These receptors came from a human donor in good health (CMV status not recorded). Some clones in this sample may be carry-over from other donors' samples.

The sample holds a few counts of this clonotype. This rearrangement joins TRBV12-3 or TRBV12-4 to TRBJ2-5; D remains unclear. V lost 4 bases to trimming and J lost 4 bases, with 7 bases between them. This CDR3 has 12 residues. CDR3: CASSYGPETQYF. CDR3 nucleotide sequence: TGTGCCAGCAGTTACGGCCCAGAGACCCAGTACTTC.

This clonotype has just a few counts. CDR3 DNA sequence: TGTGCCAGCAGCCGCGGGGGGGAGGGAAAGAGCTATGGCTACACCTTC. Residues: CASSRGGEGKSYGYTF. The V gene is TRBV7-9, the J gene TRBJ1-2; D may be TRBD1 (5 bases). The CDR3 is made up of 16 amino acids. V was clipped by 5 bases and J by 4 bases, with 20 bases between them. In germline, CDR1 is SEHNR, CDR2 FQNEAQ (reference sequence).

This clonotype has a count of ten or more. V and J are TRBV12-3 or TRBV12-4 and TRBJ1-1; D unresolved. With 2 bases removed from V and 7 bases from J, the gap between germline ends came to 14 bases. The CDR3 extends over 14 amino acids. The CDR3 bases are TGTGCCAGCAGTTTAAGTCCGGGGTTTAGTGAAGCTTTCTTT. Amino acid sequence: CASSLSPGFSEAFF.

This clonotype has just a few counts. J is TRBJ2-5 and V is TRBV12-3 or TRBV12-4; 8 nucleotides align to TRBD2. This CDR3 region has 14 residues. The V gene end was trimmed by 3 bases and the J gene end by 7 bases; junction bases not matched to a gene: 7. CDR3 sequence (DNA): TGTGCCAGCAGTTTCAGCGGGGGCCGTCGGACCCAGTACTTC. This gives the protein CASSFSGGRRTQYF.

This chain uses TRBV13 with TRBJ2-3; D is possibly TRBD2 (6 bases). CDR1 is PRHDT, CDR2 FYEKMQ, per germline (reference sequence). With 5 bases removed from V and 0 bases from J, the gap between germline ends came to 12 bases. This CDR3 region has 15 residues. In nucleotides, the CDR3 is TGTGCCAGCAGCCCCGGGGGACCTAGCACAGATACGCAGTATTTT. Its protein is CASSPGGPSTDTQYF.

In this sample, this clonotype turned up a few times. The J gene is TRBJ2-1, the V gene TRBV29-1, with TRBD2 as a possible D gene (6 bases). Germline assignment: CDR1 SQVTM and CDR2 ANQGSEA. V was trimmed by 0 bases and J by 6 bases, leaving 18 bases between them. The CDR3 contains 16 residues. CDR3 residues: CSVEDQGREASNEQFF. CDR3 in DNA: TGCAGCGTTGAAGATCAGGGCAGGGAGGCGAGCAATGAGCAGTTCTTC.

This clonotype was counted a few times. This chain connects TRBV11-3 to TRBJ1-2; no firm D call. This CDR3 is built from 16 residues. Trimming took off 0 bases at V and 6 bases at J, with 17 bases between the two ends. Looked up from germline, CDR1 is SGHNT and CDR2 is YENEEA. CDR3 in DNA: TGTGCCAGCAGCTTAGATCGGGGAACGCCCCGGGATGGCTACACCTTC. It encodes CASSLDRGTPRDGYTF.

V is TRBV6-5 and J is TRBJ1-1; D gene uncertain. The ends were cut back, 2 bases at V and 1 base at J, with 5 bases in the middle. Germline assignment: CDR1 MNHEY and CDR2 SVGAGI. The CDR3 is 13 residues long. The CDR3 DNA reads as TGTGCCAGCAGTTACGAAAGGAACACTGAAGCTTTCTTT. Amino acid sequence: CASSYERNTEAFF.

This chain's CDR3 is CSARLGNTEAFF. DNA for the CDR3: TGCAGTGCTAGACTGGGGAACACTGAAGCTTTCTTT. The chain uses TRBV20-1 and TRBJ1-1; D not certain. CDR1 DFQATT and CDR2 SNEGSKA come from the germline V gene (reference sequence). The CDR3 runs 12 residues. V was shortened by 2 bases and J by 1 base, with 5 bases between the two germline ends.

The rearrangement joins TRBV4-1 to TRBJ1-1, with D perhaps matching TRBD1 (5 bases). Per germline, CDR1 MGHRA and CDR2 YSYEKL. The germline V and J ends were trimmed by 0 bases and 3 bases, with 14 bases remaining between them. The CDR3 spans 16 residues. The CDR3: CASSQEHFGGDTEAFF. CDR3 bases: TGCGCCAGCAGCCAAGAGCATTTCGGAGGGGACACTGAAGCTTTCTTT.

This clonotype showed up just a few times. The chain is built from TRBV18 and TRBJ2-5; the D is unclear. Per germline, CDR1 KGHSH and CDR2 LQKENI. The V end was cut by 4 bases, the J end by 1 base, with 7 bases between. The CDR3 spans 13 residues. CDR3: CASSRSPQETQYF. CDR3 nucleotide sequence: TGTGCCAGCTCACGCTCACCCCAAGAGACCCAGTACTTC.

The gene calls are TRBV5-1 and TRBJ2-7; D may be TRBD1 or TRBD2 (5 bases each). Germline CDR1 and CDR2: SGHRS and YFSETQ. The CDR3 covers 13 residues. V lost 2 bases, J lost 9 bases, and 15 bases lay in between. CDR3 sequence (DNA): TGCGCCAGCAGCTTCGAGGGGTCGGGGTTGCAGTACTTC. Translated: CASSFEGSGLQYF.

In this sample, this clonotype turned up a few times. The rearrangement links TRBV12-3 or TRBV12-4 to TRBJ2-2; TRBD1 matches at 11 bases. CDR3 length equals 15 residues. V lost 6 bases and J lost 3; bases outside the gene matches: 3. In DNA form, the CDR3 reads TGTGCCAGCAGGGGACAGGGGGTCTACACCGGGGAGCTGTTTTTT. It specifies CASRGQGVYTGELFF.

The chain employs TRBV19 and TRBJ2-5; TRBD1 agrees at 9 bases. The germline V gene has CDR1 LNHDA and CDR2 SQIVND (reference sequence). The trim removed 10 bases at V and 3 bases at J, leaving 6 bases unmatched. CDR3 length equals 13 residues. The CDR3 sequence: CATGQGMEETQYF. The CDR3 nucleotides are TGTGCCACCGGACAGGGGATGGAAGAGACCCAGTACTTC.

There are a few counts of this clonotype. The CDR3 spells CASSSGQGSTGELFF. Written as DNA, the CDR3 is TGTGCCAGCAGCTCCGGACAGGGGAGCACCGGGGAGCTGTTTTTT. The chain combines TRBV7-8 with TRBJ2-2, with 9 bases that match TRBD1. From germline, CDR1 is SGHVS and CDR2 FQNEAQ. This CDR3 spans 15 amino acids. V lost 4 bases and J lost 4; bases outside the gene matches: 4.

This clonotype was seen repeatedly, ten times or more. The V gene is TRBV7-2, the J gene TRBJ1-3, with a weak D call TRBD1 (5 bases). V was clipped by 5 bases and J by 7 bases, with 15 bases between them. The CDR3 loop spans 14 amino acids. In germline, CDR1 is SGHTA, CDR2 FQGNSA. In DNA, the CDR3 is TGTGCCAGCAGCCCCGGGACTCTAAGGAACACCATATATTTT. Protein sequence: CASSPGTLRNTIYF.

The chain links TRBV7-3 to TRBJ1-1; no definite D call. CDR3 length: 13 residues. Germline V CDR1 and CDR2: SGHTA, FQGTGA. V dropped 0 bases and J dropped 9 bases, with 11 bases sitting between them. The CDR3 nucleotides read TGTGCCAGCAGCTTAACGGCCACGGGGAAAGCTTTCTTT. Residues: CASSLTATGKAFF.

V gene TRBV5-1 combines with J gene TRBJ2-2; D is possibly TRBD1 (5 bases). In germline, CDR1 is SGHRS, CDR2 YFSETQ. The CDR3 length is 15 residues. V lost 3 bases to trimming and J lost 2 bases, with 11 bases between them. CDR3 region: CASSYGQFNTGELFF. The DNA for the CDR3 is TGCGCCAGCAGCTACGGACAATTTAACACCGGGGAGCTGTTTTTT.

The rearrangement uses TRBV6-5 and TRBJ2-3; no firm D call. Trimming removed 4 bases from V and 6 bases from J, with 14 bases in between. The CDR3 totals 14 residues. Germline V CDR1 and CDR2: MNHEY, SVGAGI. CDR3 residues: CASSLASRMDTQYF. The CDR3 bases are TGTGCCAGCAGTTTGGCCTCTCGCATGGATACGCAGTATTTT.

This clonotype was seen more than once but under ten times. The rearrangement links TRBV20-1 to TRBJ2-5, with D perhaps matching TRBD2 (6 bases). The germline gives CDR1 DFQATT, CDR2 SNEGSKA (reference sequence). V was clipped by 5 bases and J by 1 base, with 17 bases between them. The CDR3 runs to 15 residues. CDR3 protein: CSAHGAAGIQETQYF. The CDR3, as DNA: TGCAGTGCTCACGGAGCGGCGGGGATCCAAGAGACCCAGTACTTC.

The chain uses TRBV2 and TRBJ2-7; D is perhaps TRBD2 (5 bases). Germline CDR1 and CDR2: SNHLY and FYNNEI. The CDR3 consists of 13 residues. The CDR3 sequence: CAIQGGARDEQYF. DNA of the CDR3: TGTGCTATTCAAGGAGGTGCGAGGGACGAGCAGTACTTC. Using reference TRBV2 and TRBJ2-7 for the parts outside the CDR3, the full variable domain is EPEVTQTPSHQVTQMGQEVILRCVPISNHLYFYWYRQILGQKVEFLVSFYNNEISEKSEIFDDQFSVERPDGSNFTLKIRSTKLEDSAMYFCAIQGGARDEQYFGPGTRLTVT.

The table lists this clonotype with many counts. V is TRBV11-2 and J is TRBJ2-3; D possibly corresponds to TRBD2 (6 bases). CDR1 SGHAT and CDR2 FQNNGV come from the germline V gene. The germline V and J ends were trimmed by 5 bases and 3 bases, with 18 bases remaining between them. The CDR3 covers 16 residues. For the CDR3, the DNA is TGTGCCAGCAGCCCGCCCGGGGGAGCGAGGACAGATACGCAGTATTTT. This encodes CASSPPGGARTDTQYF.

The rearrangement uses TRBV30 and TRBJ1-1; a possible D gene is TRBD1 (5 bases). Trimming stripped 2 bases from V and 1 base from J, with 8 bases between. CDR1 and CDR2 (germline): GTSNPN, SVGIG (reference sequence). The CDR3 has 13 residues. Written as DNA, the CDR3 is TGTGCCTGGAGTCATGACAGGAACACTGAAGCTTTCTTT. Translated: CAWSHDRNTEAFF.